The source of this T cell receptor (beta chain) is a study of OX40 agonist ivuxolimab in advanced cancers. The CDR3 has 13 amino acids. CDR1 and CDR2 from the germline V gene are KGHSH and LQKENI. Trimming shortened V by 6 bases and J by 1 base, and 9 bases separated the two germline ends. Any history of autoimmune disease or systemic immunosuppression disqualified patients. Here immunoSEQ multiplex PCR was the method, and the copy in TCRdb shows in-frame clones only, minus some. Among about 64,000 clones listed, 70% to 90% were seen once. The chain links TRBV18 to TRBJ1-2; the D is unclear. This receptor was taken from an adult with an advanced solid tumor such as melanoma, head and neck, liver or kidney cancer. The source material was CD4+ or CD8+ T cells sorted from blood, sampled in a trial of the OX40 agonist ivuxolimab. The DNA of the CDR3 is TGTGCCAGCTCCCCTGACGGTAACTATGGCTACACCTTC. Amino acid sequence: CASSPDGNYGYTF.